Listed below are T cell receptor beta chains from one sample, sequenced in a study of T cells in Graves' hyperthyroidism and ophthalmopathy. TCRdb used MiXCR to reprocess the multiplex PCR reads, holding one entry per CDR3 protein. The sample has about 620,000 distinct CDR3 sequences; under 20% are singletons. Sequenced: blood. The receptors derive from a woman in her twenties or thirties with Graves' hyperthyroidism. CDR3s include the opening cysteine and the closing phenylalanine or tryptophan. D genes are given only for firm matches. For some rows the clone size is stated as once, few or many, or as a class when expanded; others skip it.

V gene	J gene	D gene	clone size	CDR3 DNA	CDR3 protein
TRBV18	TRBJ2-1	TRBD2	few	TGTGCCAGCTCGCCGGGACTAGCGTCCCGCGATGAGCAGTTCTTC	CASSPGLASRDEQFF
TRBV29-1	TRBJ1-1	-	many	TGCAGCGTTGAACTCAAAAGTACTGAAGCTTTCTTT	CSVELKSTEAFF
TRBV12-3/TRBV12-4	TRBJ1-1	-	many	TGTGCCAGCAGTCTCGGGGTCCTGGGAGCTTTCTTT	CASSLGVLGAFF
TRBV5-1	TRBJ2-3	-	few	TGCGCCAGCAGCCTCCAAAAGCCCGGGTCAGATACGCAGTATTTT	CASSLQKPGSDTQYF
TRBV6-1	TRBJ2-3	TRBD2	few	TGTGCCAGCAGCCACCGGACTAGTCCCCTGGTATGGGCTACGCAGTATTTT	CASSHRTSPLVWATQYF
TRBV7-9	TRBJ2-2	TRBD1	many	TGTGCCAGCAGGGATACAGGGGGAGTTAACACCGGGGAGCTGTTTTTT	CASRDTGGVNTGELFF
TRBV12-5	TRBJ2-7	-	many	TGTGCTAGTGGTTTGGCACCCGGCTACGAGCAGTACTTC	CASGLAPGYEQYF
TRBV18	TRBJ2-3	-	-	TGTGCCAGCTCATCGGACAGCCTCTTCACAGATACGCAGTATTTT	CASSSDSLFTDTQYF
TRBV11-3	TRBJ1-1	-	many	TGTGCCAGCAGCGTTCAGGGGCGACGGACTGAAGCTTTCTTT	CASSVQGRRTEAFF
TRBV5-5	TRBJ2-2	-	few	TGTGCCAGCAGCTTGGGACGACAGGGAGGAACCGGGGAGCTGTTTTTT	CASSLGRQGGTGELFF
TRBV18	TRBJ1-2	-	-	TGTGCCAGCTCGCCGACAGTAGAGTTCTATGGCTACACCTTC	CASSPTVEFYGYTF
TRBV28	TRBJ2-1	TRBD1	many	TGTGCCAGCAGTGATCCGGGACAGGCGCAAAATGAGCAGTTCTTC	CASSDPGQAQNEQFF
TRBV12-3/TRBV12-4	TRBJ2-1	-	many	TGTGCCAGCAGTAAAACAGAGACGATTAGCTCCTACAATGAGCAGTTCTTC	CASSKTETISSYNEQFF
TRBV19	TRBJ2-5	TRBD2	-	TGTGCCAGTAGTTGGCCCCCGATTGGACTAGCGGGAGGTGAGACCCAGTACTTC	CASSWPPIGLAGGETQYF
TRBV11-2	TRBJ2-6	-	few	TGTGCCAGCAGCTTAGTATCCCTTTCTGGGGCCAACGTCCTGACTTTC	CASSLVSLSGANVLTF
TRBV3-1	TRBJ2-7	-	-	TGTGCCAGCAGCCAAGGAGCGGTGGGAATATACGAGCAGTACTTC	CASSQGAVGIYEQYF
TRBV20-1	TRBJ1-6	-	-	TGCAGTGCCTCACATGCGGTCCTTAATTCACCCCTCCACTTT	CSASHAVLNSPLHF
TRBV7-9	TRBJ2-3	-	many	TGTGCCAGCAGTCCGCCGGGACTGGGGTATGCGCAGTATTTT	CASSPPGLGYAQYF
TRBV30	TRBJ2-3	TRBD2	many	TGTGCCTGGGGGGGGCTAGCGGGAGATACGCAGTATTTT	CAWGGLAGDTQYF
TRBV7-2	TRBJ1-1	-	many	TGTGCCAGCAGCTTACTAAAGGATGGCACTGAAGCTTTCTTT	CASSLLKDGTEAFF
TRBV6-2/TRBV6-3	TRBJ2-1	TRBD2	-	TGTGCCAGCAGCCTCGGGGGGAGAATAGGGTTCTTC	CASSLGGRIGFF
TRBV30	TRBJ2-7	-	many	TGTGCCTGGAGACAGAATCAGGGTTCCCACGAGCAGTACTTC	CAWRQNQGSHEQYF
TRBV19	TRBJ2-7	-	-	TGTGCCAGTAGTATAGAGTATGGGCCTCCTAACCGGGAGCAGTACTTC	CASSIEYGPPNREQYF
TRBV19	TRBJ1-1	TRBD1	-	TGTGCCAGTAGTCCCCGGACAGGGAGCGCTGAAGCTTTCTTT	CASSPRTGSAEAFF
TRBV11-2	TRBJ2-7	-	many	TGTGCCAGCAGCTTATTGATCGGAGGGGGCACGTACGAGCAGTACTTC	CASSLLIGGGTYEQYF
TRBV9	TRBJ2-2	-	-	TGTGCCAGCAGCTCCCACGGGCAGCCAAACACCGGGGAGCTGTTTTTT	CASSSHGQPNTGELFF
TRBV5-1	TRBJ1-1	-	many	TGTGCCAGCAGCTTGGGGCAGGCCGAAGCTTTCTTT	CASSLGQAEAFF
TRBV20-1	TRBJ2-7	-	many	TGCAGTGCTAGGCGCCCGACTTTGGGCGAGCAGTACTTC	CSARRPTLGEQYF
TRBV4-3	TRBJ2-5	TRBD1	-	TGCGCCAGCAGCCAGGGCGGGACAGGGAATCAAGAGACCCAGTACTTC	CASSQGGTGNQETQYF
TRBV6-1	TRBJ2-2	TRBD1	-	TGTGCCAGCAGTGAAGTTCGGACAGGGTCCGGGGAGCTGTTTTTT	CASSEVRTGSGELFF
TRBV5-1	TRBJ2-1	-	-	TGCGCCAGCAGCTTCGGGATAGGGATGGGACCTTACTACAATGAGCAGTTCTTC	CASSFGIGMGPYYNEQFF
TRBV24-1	TRBJ1-1	-	-	TGTGCCACCAGTGACTCACAAGTGAACACTGAAGCTTTCTTT	CATSDSQVNTEAFF
TRBV7-3	TRBJ1-2	-	few	TGTGCCAGCAGCCATTTCGGACAAGATGGCTACACCTTC	CASSHFGQDGYTF
TRBV3-1	TRBJ2-7	TRBD2	many	TGTGCCAGCAGCCAAGGACGGTCCGGGAGGCATCGGTACGAGCAGTACTTC	CASSQGRSGRHRYEQYF
TRBV5-1	TRBJ2-2	-	-	TGCGCCAGCAGCCGTACTGGCGAGCCGAACACCGGGGAGCTGTTTTTT	CASSRTGEPNTGELFF
TRBV20-1	TRBJ2-3	-	-	TGCAGTGTCTTTCAGGGGGGGAACACAGATACGCAGTATTTT	CSVFQGGNTDTQYF
TRBV27	TRBJ2-7	TRBD1	many	TGTGCCAGCAGTTCCGGACAGGGCTACGAGCAGTACTTC	CASSSGQGYEQYF
TRBV20-1	TRBJ2-3	-	-	TGCAGTGCTAGGACTCCCCGCGTCGATACGCAGTATTTT	CSARTPRVDTQYF
TRBV2	TRBJ2-1	TRBD1	few	TGTGCCAGCAAGCAGGGGGCGGACAATGAGCAGTTCTTC	CASKQGADNEQFF
TRBV28	TRBJ1-6	-	few	TGTGCCAGCAGTTTGAGGTGGGGTAATTCACCCCTCCACTTT	CASSLRWGNSPLHF
TRBV9	TRBJ1-5	-	few	TGTGCCAGCAGCGTAGCCCCCGGGAGCAATCAGCCCCAGCATTTT	CASSVAPGSNQPQHF
TRBV20-1	TRBJ2-5	-	many	TGCAGTGCTAGAGATTCTAGATCAGAGACCCAGTACTTC	CSARDSRSETQYF
TRBV2	TRBJ2-5	TRBD1	few	TGTGCCAGCGCTGACCGGGACAGGGGTGAGACCCAGTACTTC	CASADRDRGETQYF
TRBV28	TRBJ2-7	-	many	TGTGCCAGCAGGCATAGGTACGAGCAGTACTTC	CASRHRYEQYF
TRBV7-8	TRBJ2-1	-	few	TGTGCCAGCAGCTTCCCCAGGGAGAAGCAGTTCTTC	CASSFPREKQFF
TRBV20-1	TRBJ1-1	TRBD1	many	TGCAGTGTCTCGACAGGGGGCGCGTGGAACACTGAAGCTTTCTTT	CSVSTGGAWNTEAFF
TRBV5-1	TRBJ1-4	-	-	TGCGCCAGCAGCTTGACTATTAGAGGGGATAATGAAAAACTGTTTTTT	CASSLTIRGDNEKLFF
TRBV6-1	TRBJ1-5	-	many	TGTGCCAGCAGACGAGGGGGGCCCTATAGCAATCAGCCCCAGCATTTT	CASRRGGPYSNQPQHF
TRBV5-1	TRBJ1-4	TRBD1	few	TGCGCCAGCAGACCGGGACAGACGGATGAAAAACTGTTTTTT	CASRPGQTDEKLFF
TRBV5-6	TRBJ2-1	-	-	TGTGCCAGCAGCAATGGACAGACCTACAATGAGCAGTTCTTC	CASSNGQTYNEQFF
TRBV29-1	TRBJ2-1	-	-	TGCAGCGTTGTAAGCGGACTGAATGAGCAGTTCTTC	CSVVSGLNEQFF
TRBV7-8	TRBJ1-6	-	-	TGTGCCAGCAGCTTAGCGTTCGGACGGGATTCACCCCTCCACTTT	CASSLAFGRDSPLHF
TRBV19	TRBJ2-3	TRBD1	few	TGTGCCAGTAGTATTGGAGCAGGGGGCTCAGATACGCAGTATTTT	CASSIGAGGSDTQYF
TRBV27	TRBJ1-6	-	many	TGTGCCAGCAGCTCGACAGCTCCTAATTCACCCCTCCACTTT	CASSSTAPNSPLHF
TRBV18	TRBJ2-2	TRBD1	-	TGTGCCAGCTCACCTACCGGACAGGGCAACGGGGAGCTGTTTTTT	CASSPTGQGNGELFF